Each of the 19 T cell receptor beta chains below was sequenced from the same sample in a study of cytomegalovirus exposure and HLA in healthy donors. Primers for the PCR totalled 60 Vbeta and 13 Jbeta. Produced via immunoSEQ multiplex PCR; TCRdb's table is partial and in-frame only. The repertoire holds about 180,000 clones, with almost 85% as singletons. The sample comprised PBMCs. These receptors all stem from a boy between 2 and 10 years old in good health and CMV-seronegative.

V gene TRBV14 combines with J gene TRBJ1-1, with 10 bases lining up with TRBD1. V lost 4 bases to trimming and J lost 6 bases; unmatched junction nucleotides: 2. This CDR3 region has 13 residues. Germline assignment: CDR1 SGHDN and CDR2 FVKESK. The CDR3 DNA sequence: TGTGCCAGCAGCCGGGACAGGGGCGCTGAAGCTTTCTTT. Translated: CASSRDRGAEAFF.

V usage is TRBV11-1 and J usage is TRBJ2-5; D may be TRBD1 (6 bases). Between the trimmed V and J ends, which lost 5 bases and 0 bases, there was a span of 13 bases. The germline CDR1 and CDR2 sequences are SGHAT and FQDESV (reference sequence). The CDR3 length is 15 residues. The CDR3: CASSMQGKDQETQYF. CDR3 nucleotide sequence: TGTGCCAGCAGCATGCAGGGGAAAGACCAAGAGACCCAGTACTTC.

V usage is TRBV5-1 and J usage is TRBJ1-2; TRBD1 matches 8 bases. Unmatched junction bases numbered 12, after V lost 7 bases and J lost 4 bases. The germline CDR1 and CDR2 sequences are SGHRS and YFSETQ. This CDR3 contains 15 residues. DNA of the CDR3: TGCGCCAGCGCACCCGTGCTTGGGACAGGCTATGGCTACACCTTC. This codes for CASAPVLGTGYGYTF. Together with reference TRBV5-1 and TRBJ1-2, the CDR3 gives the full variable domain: KAGVTQTPRYLIKTRGQQVTLSCSPISGHRSVSWYQQTPGQGLQFLFEYFSETQRNKGNFPGRFSGRQFSNSRSEMNVSTLELGDSALYLCASAPVLGTGYGYTFGSGTRLTVV.

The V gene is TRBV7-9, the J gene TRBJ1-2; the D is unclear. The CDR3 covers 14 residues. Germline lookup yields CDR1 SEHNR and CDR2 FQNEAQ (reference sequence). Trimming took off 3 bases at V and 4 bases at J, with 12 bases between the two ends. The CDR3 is CASSFGDSSYGYTF. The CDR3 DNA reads TGTGCCAGCAGCTTCGGGGATAGTAGCTATGGCTACACCTTC.

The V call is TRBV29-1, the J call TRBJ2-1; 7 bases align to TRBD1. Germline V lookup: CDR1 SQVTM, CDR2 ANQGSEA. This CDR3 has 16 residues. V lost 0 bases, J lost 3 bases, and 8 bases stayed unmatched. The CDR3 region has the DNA TGCAGCGTTGAAGATCTGCACAGGGGTTTCTACAATGAGCAGTTCTTC. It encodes CSVEDLHRGFYNEQFF.

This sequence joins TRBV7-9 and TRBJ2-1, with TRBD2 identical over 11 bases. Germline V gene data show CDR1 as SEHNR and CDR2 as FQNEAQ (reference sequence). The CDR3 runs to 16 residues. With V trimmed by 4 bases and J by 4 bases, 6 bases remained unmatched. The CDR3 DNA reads TGTGCCAGCAGCTCACCGGGACTAGCGGATTACAATGAGCAGTTCTTC. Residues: CASSSPGLADYNEQFF.

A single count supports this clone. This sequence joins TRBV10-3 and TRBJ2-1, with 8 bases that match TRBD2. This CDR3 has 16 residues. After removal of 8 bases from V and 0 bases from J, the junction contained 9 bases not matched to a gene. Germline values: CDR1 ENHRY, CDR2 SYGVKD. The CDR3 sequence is CAIPAPSGSSYNEQFF. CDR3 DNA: TGTGCCATCCCCGCCCCGAGCGGGAGCTCCTACAATGAGCAGTTCTTC.

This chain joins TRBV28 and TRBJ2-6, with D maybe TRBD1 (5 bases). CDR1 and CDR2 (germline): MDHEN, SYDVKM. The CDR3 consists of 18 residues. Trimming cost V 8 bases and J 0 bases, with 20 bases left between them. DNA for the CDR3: TGTGCCAGCGAGAAAACACAGGTACACTACTCTGGGGCCAACGTCCTGACTTTC. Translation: CASEKTQVHYSGANVLTF.

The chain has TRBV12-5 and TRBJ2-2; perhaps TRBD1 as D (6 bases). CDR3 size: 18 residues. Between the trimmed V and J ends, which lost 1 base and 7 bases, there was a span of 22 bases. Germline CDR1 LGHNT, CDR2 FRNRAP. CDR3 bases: TGTGCTAGTGGTTTGGCCCGCCGGGACAACCTCAGGGGCGGGGAGCTGTTTTTT. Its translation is CASGLARRDNLRGGELFF.

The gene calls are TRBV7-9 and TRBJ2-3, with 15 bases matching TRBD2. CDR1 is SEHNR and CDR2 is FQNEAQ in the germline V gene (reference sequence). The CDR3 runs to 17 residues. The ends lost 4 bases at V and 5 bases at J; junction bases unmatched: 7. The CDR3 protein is CASSSPQGLAGGDTQYF. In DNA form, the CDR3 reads TGTGCCAGCAGCTCCCCCCAGGGACTAGCGGGAGGAGATACGCAGTATTTT.

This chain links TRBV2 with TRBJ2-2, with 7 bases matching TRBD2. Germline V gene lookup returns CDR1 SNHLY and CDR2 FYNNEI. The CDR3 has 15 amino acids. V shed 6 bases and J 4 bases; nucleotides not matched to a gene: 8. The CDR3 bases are TGTGCCAGCAGACTAGCGCCAATCGTCACCGGGGAGCTGTTTTTT. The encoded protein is CASRLAPIVTGELFF.

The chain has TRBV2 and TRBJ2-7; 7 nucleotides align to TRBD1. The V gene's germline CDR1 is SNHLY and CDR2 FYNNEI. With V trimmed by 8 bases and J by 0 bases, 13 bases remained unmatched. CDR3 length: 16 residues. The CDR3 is CASRTIGTESSYEQYF. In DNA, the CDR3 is TGTGCCAGCCGAACGATAGGGACAGAGAGCTCCTACGAGCAGTACTTC.

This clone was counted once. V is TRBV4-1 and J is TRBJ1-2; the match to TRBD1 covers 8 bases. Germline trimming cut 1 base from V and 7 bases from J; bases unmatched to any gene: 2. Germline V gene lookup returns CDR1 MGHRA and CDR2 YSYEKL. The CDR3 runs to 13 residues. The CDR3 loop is CASSQGTGSGYTF. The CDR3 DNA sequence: TGCGCCAGCAGCCAAGGGACAGGGAGTGGCTACACCTTC.

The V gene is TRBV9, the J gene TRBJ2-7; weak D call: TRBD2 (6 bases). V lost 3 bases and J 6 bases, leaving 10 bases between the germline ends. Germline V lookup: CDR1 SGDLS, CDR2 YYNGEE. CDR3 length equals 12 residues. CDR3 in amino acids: CASSAEGGEQYF. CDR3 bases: TGTGCCAGCAGCGCGGAGGGCGGCGAGCAGTACTTC.

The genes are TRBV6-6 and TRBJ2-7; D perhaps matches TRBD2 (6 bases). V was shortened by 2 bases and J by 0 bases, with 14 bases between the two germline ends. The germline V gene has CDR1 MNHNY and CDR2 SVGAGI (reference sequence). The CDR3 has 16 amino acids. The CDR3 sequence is CASSYLTSKFSYEQYF. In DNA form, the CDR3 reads TGTGCCAGCAGTTACCTCACTAGCAAATTCTCCTACGAGCAGTACTTC.

The CDR3 nucleotides are TGTGCCAGCAGCGTAGTAAGCGGGCTTTCCACAGATACGCAGTATTTT. Its translation is CASSVVSGLSTDTQYF. The chain links TRBV9 to TRBJ2-3; D possibly corresponds to TRBD2 (6 bases). The V end was cut by 0 bases, the J end by 2 bases, with 13 bases between. Per germline, CDR1 SGDLS and CDR2 YYNGEE. The CDR3 extends over 16 amino acids.

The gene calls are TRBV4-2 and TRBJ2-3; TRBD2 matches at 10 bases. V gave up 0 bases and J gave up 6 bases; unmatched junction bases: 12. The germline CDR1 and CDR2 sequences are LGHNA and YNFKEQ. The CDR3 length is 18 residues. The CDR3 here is CASSQDMAAGGPRDTQYF. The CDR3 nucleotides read TGTGCCAGCAGCCAAGATATGGCAGCGGGAGGGCCAAGGGATACGCAGTATTTT.

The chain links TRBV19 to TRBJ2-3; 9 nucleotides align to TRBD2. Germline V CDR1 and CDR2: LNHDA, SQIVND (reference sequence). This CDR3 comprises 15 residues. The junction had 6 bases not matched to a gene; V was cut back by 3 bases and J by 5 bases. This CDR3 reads CASSIGGLAGDTQYF. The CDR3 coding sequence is TGTGCCAGTAGTATTGGGGGACTAGCTGGAGATACGCAGTATTTT.

The DNA of the CDR3 is TGTGCCAGCAGTTCATTGACAGATTCTAATCCCAATCAGCCCCAGCATTTT. Amino acids: CASSSLTDSNPNQPQHF. The V call is TRBV27, the J call TRBJ1-5; D is perhaps TRBD1 (5 bases). Germline V gene sequence: CDR1 MNHEY, CDR2 SMNVEV (reference sequence). V dropped 4 bases and J dropped 3 bases, with 19 bases sitting between them. There are 17 residues in the CDR3.